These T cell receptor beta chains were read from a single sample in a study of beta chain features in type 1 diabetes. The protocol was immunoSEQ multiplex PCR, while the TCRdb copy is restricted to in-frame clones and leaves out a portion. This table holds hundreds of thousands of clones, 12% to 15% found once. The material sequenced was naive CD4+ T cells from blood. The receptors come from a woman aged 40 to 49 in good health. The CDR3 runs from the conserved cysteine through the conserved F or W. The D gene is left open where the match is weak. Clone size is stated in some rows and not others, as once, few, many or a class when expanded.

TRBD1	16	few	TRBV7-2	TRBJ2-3	CASSIDRVLITDTQYF	TGTGCCAGCAGCATTGACAGGGTCCTTATCACAGATACGCAGTATTTT
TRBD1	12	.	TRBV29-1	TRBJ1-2	CSVGDRGYGYTF	TGCAGCGTTGGGGACAGGGGCTATGGCTACACCTTC
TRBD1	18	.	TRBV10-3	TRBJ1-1	CAFPGQGPDEGFNTEAFF	TGTGCCTTTCCGGGACAGGGACCCGACGAGGGATTTAACACTGAAGCTTTCTTT
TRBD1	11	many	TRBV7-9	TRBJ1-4	CAAGGNEKLFF	TGTGCCGCAGGGGGTAATGAAAAACTGTTTTTT
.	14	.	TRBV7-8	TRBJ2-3	CASSKTQGSDTQYF	TGTGCCAGCAGCAAAACGCAGGGGTCAGATACGCAGTATTTT
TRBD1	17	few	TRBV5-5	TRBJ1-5	CASSLGRFTGVNQPQHF	TGTGCCAGCAGCTTGGGGAGGTTTACAGGGGTTAATCAGCCCCAGCATTTT
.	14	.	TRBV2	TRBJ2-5	CASTWVGGVWTQYF	TGTGCCAGCACCTGGGTAGGCGGGGTGTGGACCCAGTACTTC
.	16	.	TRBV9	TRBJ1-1	CASSVATSFGGTEAFF	TGTGCCAGCAGCGTAGCGACAAGCTTCGGTGGCACTGAAGCTTTCTTT
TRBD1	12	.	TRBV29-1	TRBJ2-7	CSVRPDRGEQYF	TGCAGCGTTCGACCGGACAGGGGAGAGCAGTACTTC
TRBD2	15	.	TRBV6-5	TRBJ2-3	CASSGAGGFTDTQYF	TGTGCCAGCAGCGGAGCGGGGGGTTTTACAGATACGCAGTATTTT